A selection of T cell receptor beta chains follows, all from one sample in a study of T cell responses to AZD1222 COVID-19 vaccine. Sequenced by immunoSEQ multiplex PCR; TCRdb stores in-frame clones only, minus some. Here the sample spans about 170,000 clones, 70% to 90% being singletons. The material sequenced was peripheral blood, taken 28 days after the second AZD1222 dose. Receptors originate from an adult who received the AZD1222 COVID-19 vaccine. The CDR3 runs from the conserved cysteine through the conserved F or W. The order of the fields is clone size, D gene, J gene, V gene, CDR3 DNA, CDR3 protein. The D gene is left open where the match is weak. Clone size appears in some rows only: once, few, many, or a class for an expanded clone.

abundance: -
d_gene: -
j_gene: TRBJ1-1
v_gene: TRBV6-1
CDR3nt: TGTGCCAGCAGTGATCTGGGGAGGGGGAACACTGAAGCTTTCTTT
CDR3aa: CASSDLGRGNTEAFF

abundance: -
d_gene: -
j_gene: TRBJ2-3
v_gene: TRBV5-5
CDR3nt: TGTGCCAGCAGCTTGTTCTCAGATACGCAGTATTTT
CDR3aa: CASSLFSDTQYF

abundance: -
d_gene: TRBD1
j_gene: TRBJ1-5
v_gene: TRBV5-6
CDR3nt: TGTGCCAGCAGCTTGTACGAAGGGGGCCTCAATCAGCCCCAGCATTTT
CDR3aa: CASSLYEGGLNQPQHF

abundance: -
d_gene: -
j_gene: TRBJ1-2
v_gene: TRBV2
CDR3nt: TGTGCCAGCAGTGAGGCCGAATCCCCATACGTCTATGGCTACACCTTC
CDR3aa: CASSEAESPYVYGYTF

abundance: -
d_gene: TRBD2
j_gene: TRBJ2-1
v_gene: TRBV25-1
CDR3nt: TGTGCCAGCAGTGCTCCAAGGGGAGGACTAGCAATCTATGAGCAGTTCTTC
CDR3aa: CASSAPRGGLAIYEQFF

abundance: -
d_gene: TRBD1
j_gene: TRBJ2-2
v_gene: TRBV6-6
CDR3nt: TGTGCCAGCAGTTTCCGACAGGGATCCCCCGGGGAGCTGTTTTTT
CDR3aa: CASSFRQGSPGELFF

abundance: -
d_gene: -
j_gene: TRBJ2-4
v_gene: TRBV2
CDR3nt: TGTGCCAGCAGAGGGCAGGGGGGGACCAAAAACATTCAGTACTTC
CDR3aa: CASRGQGGTKNIQYF

abundance: -
d_gene: TRBD1
j_gene: TRBJ1-3
v_gene: TRBV5-4
CDR3nt: TGTGCCAGCAGCTTGATGACAGGGGGCTCTGGAAACACCATATATTTT
CDR3aa: CASSLMTGGSGNTIYF

abundance: few
d_gene: TRBD2
j_gene: TRBJ2-2
v_gene: TRBV6-5
CDR3nt: TGTGCCAGCAGTTACCCCGGGGGGGCGAACACCGGGGAGCTGTTTTTT
CDR3aa: CASSYPGGANTGELFF

abundance: -
d_gene: -
j_gene: TRBJ1-6
v_gene: TRBV10-3
CDR3nt: TGTGCCACCCAAAGGGAACGGGATTCACCCCTCCACTTT
CDR3aa: CATQRERDSPLHF

abundance: -
d_gene: -
j_gene: TRBJ1-2
v_gene: TRBV6-4
CDR3nt: TGTGCCAGCAGTGAGCGGGGAAGTGGCTACACCTTC
CDR3aa: CASSERGSGYTF

abundance: -
d_gene: TRBD2
j_gene: TRBJ2-3
v_gene: TRBV7-7
CDR3nt: TGTGCCAGCAGCACGGGACTAGCGGGGGGGCCAGATACGCAGTATTTT
CDR3aa: CASSTGLAGGPDTQYF

abundance: once
d_gene: -
j_gene: TRBJ2-4
v_gene: TRBV3-1/TRBV3-2
CDR3nt: TGTGCCAGCAGCCAAGGATCGCTAGCAGGGAACATTCAGTACTTC
CDR3aa: CASSQGSLAGNIQYF

abundance: -
d_gene: -
j_gene: TRBJ2-2
v_gene: TRBV7-2
CDR3nt: TGTGCCAGCAGCTCCTTTCGCGGACACGGGGAGCTGTTTTTT
CDR3aa: CASSSFRGHGELFF

abundance: few
d_gene: -
j_gene: TRBJ2-5
v_gene: TRBV6-5
CDR3nt: TGTGCCAGCAGCCAGGGGGGTCCCCAAGAGACCCAGTACTTC
CDR3aa: CASSQGGPQETQYF

abundance: -
d_gene: -
j_gene: TRBJ1-6
v_gene: TRBV4-3
CDR3nt: TGCGCCAGCAGCGTAGGTCGGGGGAATTCACCCCTCCACTTT
CDR3aa: CASSVGRGNSPLHF

abundance: -
d_gene: TRBD1
j_gene: TRBJ1-3
v_gene: TRBV19
CDR3nt: TGTGCCACCGCCGGGACAGGGGGAAACACCATATATTTT
CDR3aa: CATAGTGGNTIYF

abundance: -
d_gene: -
j_gene: TRBJ1-1
v_gene: TRBV19
CDR3nt: TGTGCCAGTACTGTGCGGGGGGCAGACACTGAAGCTTTCTTT
CDR3aa: CASTVRGADTEAFF

abundance: -
d_gene: -
j_gene: TRBJ2-1
v_gene: TRBV3-1/TRBV3-2
CDR3nt: TGTGCCAGCAGCCAGGCCGCTAGAGGCCCCGAAAGCTCCTACAATGAGCAGTTCTTC
CDR3aa: CASSQAARGPESSYNEQFF

abundance: -
d_gene: -
j_gene: TRBJ2-5
v_gene: TRBV25-1
CDR3nt: TGTGCCAGCAGTGTGGCGGGGGAGACCCAGTACTTC
CDR3aa: CASSVAGETQYF

abundance: -
d_gene: -
j_gene: TRBJ2-5
v_gene: TRBV14
CDR3nt: TGTGCCAGCAGCCCCGTGCAGGGAGAGACCCAGTACTTC
CDR3aa: CASSPVQGETQYF

abundance: -
d_gene: -
j_gene: TRBJ2-7
v_gene: TRBV2
CDR3nt: TGTGCCAGCAGTGAGAATCCAGGAAAATACTACGAGCAGTACTTC
CDR3aa: CASSENPGKYYEQYF

abundance: -
d_gene: -
j_gene: TRBJ1-6
v_gene: TRBV2
CDR3nt: TGTGCCAGCAGTGAAGTTTTCTCCAGCTCCTATAATTCACCCCTCCACTTT
CDR3aa: CASSEVFSSSYNSPLHF

abundance: -
d_gene: -
j_gene: TRBJ1-4
v_gene: TRBV7-9
CDR3nt: TGTGCCAGCAGCCAGCAGGAGGGGGTAGGGGAAAAACTGTTTTTT
CDR3aa: CASSQQEGVGEKLFF

abundance: -
d_gene: -
j_gene: TRBJ2-7
v_gene: TRBV18
CDR3nt: TGTGCCAGCTCACCACGGGACATACCATACGAGCAGTACTTC
CDR3aa: CASSPRDIPYEQYF

abundance: -
d_gene: -
j_gene: TRBJ1-2
v_gene: TRBV24-1
CDR3nt: TGTGCCACCAGTGGACCCGAAAGGCTGACGAGCTATGGCTACACCTTC
CDR3aa: CATSGPERLTSYGYTF

abundance: -
d_gene: -
j_gene: TRBJ1-1
v_gene: TRBV18
CDR3nt: TGTGCCAGCTCACCAATAAATCCGAGCGCGAACACTGAAGCTTTCTTT
CDR3aa: CASSPINPSANTEAFF

abundance: -
d_gene: -
j_gene: TRBJ2-7
v_gene: TRBV5-4
CDR3nt: TGTGCCAGCGGAACCTACAAGTTCCCCTACGAGCAGTACTTC
CDR3aa: CASGTYKFPYEQYF

abundance: once
d_gene: TRBD2
j_gene: TRBJ2-4
v_gene: TRBV7-8
CDR3nt: TGTGCCAGCAGCCGCCCCTCGGGGGGGCCAAAAGCCAAAAACATTCAGTACTTC
CDR3aa: CASSRPSGGPKAKNIQYF

abundance: -
d_gene: TRBD1
j_gene: TRBJ1-2
v_gene: TRBV18
CDR3nt: TGTGCCAGCTCACCAAAAACAGGGGGAGGCTACACCTTC
CDR3aa: CASSPKTGGGYTF

abundance: -
d_gene: TRBD1
j_gene: TRBJ1-2
v_gene: TRBV6-5
CDR3nt: TGTGCCTCCCTGAGTACAGGGGCGGAAGGCTACACCTTC
CDR3aa: CASLSTGAEGYTF